This T cell receptor beta chain was sequenced during a study of CD8 T cells in ankylosing spondylitis. Study-level results: A TCR beta motif of 7 to 9 highly homologous variants seemed to mark ankylosing spondylitis blood. Enrichment of disease-linked clones was reportedly significant in matched ankylosing spondylitis synovial fluid.

After removal of 3 bases from V and 3 bases from J, the junction contained 7 bases not matched to a gene. Germline CDR1 KGHSH, CDR2 LQKENI. The CDR3 runs to 17 residues. MiXCR was run by TCRdb on the 5' RACE reads, yielding one entry per CDR3 protein. Of around 390,000 distinct CDR3 sequences in the sample, around 22% were seen once. A few counts support this clonotype. As yet, its antigen is unknown. This chain connects TRBV18 to TRBJ2-7; 14 bases fit TRBD2. The origin of this receptor is a male donor with ankylosing spondylitis. Sequencing used blood, either unsorted or a sorted T cell fraction (not recorded which). The CDR3 nucleotides are TGTGCCAGCTCACCGGGACTAGCGGGAGCGGGAGGCTACGAGCAGTACTTC. Translated: CASSPGLAGAGGYEQYF.